This entry describes one T cell receptor beta chain. The antigen remains unidentified. These data come from a study of T cell repertoires in cytomegalovirus infection. Study background: Public signatures in TCR beta pointed to CMV infection and matching HLA type. Findings and caveats of the study: What dominated the ex vivo response were HLA-C-restricted CMV-specific TCR beta clonotypes.

MiXCR was run by TCRdb on the reads, yielding one entry per CDR3 protein. This table holds tens of thousands of distinct CDR3 sequences, around 20% found once. The CDR3 covers 16 residues. The V gene's germline CDR1 is MNHEY and CDR2 SMNVEV (reference sequence). V was clipped by 5 bases and J by 5 bases; unmatched bases: 8. This sequence originates from a human donor in good health (CMV status not recorded). Some clones in this sample may be carry-over from other donors' samples. V usage is TRBV27 and J usage is TRBJ2-1; 11 bases align to TRBD2. Sequencing was performed on CD8+ T cells from cultured PBMCs, taken from culture after CMV antigen stimulation. The chain's CDR3 is CASSGRLAGSHNEQFF. In DNA form, the CDR3 reads TGTGCCAGCAGTGGCCGACTAGCGGGAAGCCACAATGAGCAGTTCTTC.